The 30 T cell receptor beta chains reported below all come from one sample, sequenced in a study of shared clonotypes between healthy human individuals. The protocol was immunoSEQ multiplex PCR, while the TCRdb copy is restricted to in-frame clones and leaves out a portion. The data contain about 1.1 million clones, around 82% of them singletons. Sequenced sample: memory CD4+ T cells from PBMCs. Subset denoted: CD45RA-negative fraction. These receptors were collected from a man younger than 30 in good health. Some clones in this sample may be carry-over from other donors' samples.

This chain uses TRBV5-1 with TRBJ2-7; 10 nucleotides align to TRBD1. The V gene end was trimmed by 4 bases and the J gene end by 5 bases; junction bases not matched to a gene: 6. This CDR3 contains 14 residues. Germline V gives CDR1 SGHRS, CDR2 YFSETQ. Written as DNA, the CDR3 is TGCGCCAGCAGCAATATGGGACAGGGGAACGAGCAGTACTTC. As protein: CASSNMGQGNEQYF.

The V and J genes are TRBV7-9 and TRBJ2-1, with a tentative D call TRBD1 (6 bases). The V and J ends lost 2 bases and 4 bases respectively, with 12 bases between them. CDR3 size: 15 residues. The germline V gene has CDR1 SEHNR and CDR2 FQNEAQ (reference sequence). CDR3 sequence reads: CASSLPGTPYNEQFF. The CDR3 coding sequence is TGTGCCAGCAGCTTACCCGGGACACCTTACAATGAGCAGTTCTTC.

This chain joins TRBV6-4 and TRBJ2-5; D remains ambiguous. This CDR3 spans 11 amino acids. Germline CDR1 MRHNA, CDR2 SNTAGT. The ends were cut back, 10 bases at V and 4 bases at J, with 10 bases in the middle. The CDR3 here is CAIRRSETQYF. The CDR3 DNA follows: TGTGCCATCCGAAGATCAGAGACCCAGTACTTC.

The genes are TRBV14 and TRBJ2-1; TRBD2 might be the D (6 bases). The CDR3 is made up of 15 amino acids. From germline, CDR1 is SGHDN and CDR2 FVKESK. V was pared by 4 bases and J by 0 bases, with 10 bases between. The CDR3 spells CASSRGRNSYNEQFF. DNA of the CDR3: TGTGCCAGCAGCCGGGGGAGGAACTCCTACAATGAGCAGTTCTTC.

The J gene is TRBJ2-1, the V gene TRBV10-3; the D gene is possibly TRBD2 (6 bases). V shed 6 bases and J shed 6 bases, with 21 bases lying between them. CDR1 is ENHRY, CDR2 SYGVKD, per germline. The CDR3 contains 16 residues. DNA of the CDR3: TGTGCCATCAGCAGAGGGGACGCGGGAAGACTCAATGAGCAGTTCTTC. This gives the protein CAISRGDAGRLNEQFF.

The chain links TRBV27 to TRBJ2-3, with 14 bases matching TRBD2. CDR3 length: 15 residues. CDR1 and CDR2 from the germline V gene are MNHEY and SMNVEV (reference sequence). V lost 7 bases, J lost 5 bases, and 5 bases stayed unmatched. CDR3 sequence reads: CASMGLAGAKDTQYF. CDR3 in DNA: TGTGCCAGCATGGGACTAGCGGGAGCTAAAGATACGCAGTATTTT.

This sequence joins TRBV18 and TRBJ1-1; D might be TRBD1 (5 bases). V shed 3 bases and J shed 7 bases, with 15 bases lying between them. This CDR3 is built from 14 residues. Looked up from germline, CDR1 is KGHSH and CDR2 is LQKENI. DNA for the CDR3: TGTGCCAGCTCACCGCTACAGGAGAGCCTTGAAGCTTTCTTT. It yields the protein CASSPLQESLEAFF.

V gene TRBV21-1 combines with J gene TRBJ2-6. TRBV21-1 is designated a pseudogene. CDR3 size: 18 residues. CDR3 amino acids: CASSKGSPDPPGANVLTF. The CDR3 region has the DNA TGTGCCAGCAGCAAAGGGTCACCAGACCCCCCTGGGGCCAACGTCCTGACTTTC.

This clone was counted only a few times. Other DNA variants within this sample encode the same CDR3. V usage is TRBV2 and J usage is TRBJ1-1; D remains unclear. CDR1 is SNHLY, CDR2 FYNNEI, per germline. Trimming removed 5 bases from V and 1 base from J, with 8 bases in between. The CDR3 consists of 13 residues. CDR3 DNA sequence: TGTGCCAGCAGTCTGACTGAGAACACTGAAGCTTTCTTT. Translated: CASSLTENTEAFF.

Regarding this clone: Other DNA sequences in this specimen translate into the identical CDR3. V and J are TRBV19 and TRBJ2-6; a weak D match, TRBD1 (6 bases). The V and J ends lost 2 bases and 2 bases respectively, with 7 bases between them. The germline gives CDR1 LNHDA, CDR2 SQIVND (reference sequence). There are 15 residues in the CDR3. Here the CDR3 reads CASSIPGAGANVLTF. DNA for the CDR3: TGTGCCAGTAGTATACCAGGGGCTGGGGCCAACGTCCTGACTTTC. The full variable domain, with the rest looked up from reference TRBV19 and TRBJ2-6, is DGGITQSPKYLFRKEGQNVTLSCEQNLNHDAMYWYRQDPGQGLRLIYYSQIVNDFQKGDIAEGYSVSREKKESFPLTVTSAQKNPTAFYLCASSIPGAGANVLTFGAGSRLTVL.

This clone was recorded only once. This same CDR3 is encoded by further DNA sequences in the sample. As DNA, the CDR3 is TGTGCCAGCAGCGGGGGTAGAGATACGCAGTATTTT. Its protein is CASSGGRDTQYF. The chain employs TRBV9 and TRBJ2-3; D ambiguous. The CDR3 covers 12 residues. From germline, CDR1 is SGDLS and CDR2 YYNGEE. Trimming stripped 3 bases from V and 5 bases from J, with 7 bases between.

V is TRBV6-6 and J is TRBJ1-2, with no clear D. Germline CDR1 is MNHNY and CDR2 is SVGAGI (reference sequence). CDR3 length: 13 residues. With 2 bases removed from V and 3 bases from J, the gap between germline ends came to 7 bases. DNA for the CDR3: TGTGCCAGCAGTTACACGGGAGACTATGGCTACACCTTC. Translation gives CASSYTGDYGYTF.

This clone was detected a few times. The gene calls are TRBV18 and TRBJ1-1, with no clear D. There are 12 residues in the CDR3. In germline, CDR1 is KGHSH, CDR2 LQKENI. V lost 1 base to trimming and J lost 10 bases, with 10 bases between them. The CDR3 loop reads CASSPRRVVAFF. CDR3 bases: TGTGCCAGCTCACCACGGAGGGTTGTAGCTTTCTTT.

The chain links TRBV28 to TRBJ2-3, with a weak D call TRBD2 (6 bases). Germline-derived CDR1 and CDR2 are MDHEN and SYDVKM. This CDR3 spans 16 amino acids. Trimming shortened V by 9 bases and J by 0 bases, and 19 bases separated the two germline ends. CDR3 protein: CASSGRGAPSTDTQYF. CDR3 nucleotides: TGTGCCAGTTCTGGGCGCGGGGCCCCTAGCACAGATACGCAGTATTTT.

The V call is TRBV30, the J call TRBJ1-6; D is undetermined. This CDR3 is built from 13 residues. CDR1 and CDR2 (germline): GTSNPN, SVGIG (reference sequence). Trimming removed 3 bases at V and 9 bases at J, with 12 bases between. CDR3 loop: CAWSLAVGSPLHF. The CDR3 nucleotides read TGTGCCTGGAGCTTGGCGGTCGGTTCACCCCTCCACTTT.

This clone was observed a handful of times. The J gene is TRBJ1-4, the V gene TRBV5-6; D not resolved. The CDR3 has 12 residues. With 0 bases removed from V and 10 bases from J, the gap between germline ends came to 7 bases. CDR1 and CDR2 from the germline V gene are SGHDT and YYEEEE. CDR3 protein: CASSLALGKLFF. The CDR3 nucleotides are TGTGCCAGCAGCTTGGCTCTCGGAAAACTGTTTTTT.

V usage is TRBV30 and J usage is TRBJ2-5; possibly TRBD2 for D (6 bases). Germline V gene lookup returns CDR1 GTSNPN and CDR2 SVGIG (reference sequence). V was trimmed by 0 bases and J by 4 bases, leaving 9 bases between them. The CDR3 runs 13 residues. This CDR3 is CAWSVRRAETQYF. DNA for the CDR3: TGTGCCTGGAGTGTAAGGAGGGCAGAGACCCAGTACTTC. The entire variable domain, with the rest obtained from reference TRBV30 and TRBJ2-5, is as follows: SQTIHQWPATLVQPVGSPLSLECTVEGTSNPNLYWYRQAAGRGLQLLFYSVGIGQISSEVPQNLSASRPQDRQFILSSKKLLLSDSGFYLCAWSVRRAETQYFGPGTRLLVL.

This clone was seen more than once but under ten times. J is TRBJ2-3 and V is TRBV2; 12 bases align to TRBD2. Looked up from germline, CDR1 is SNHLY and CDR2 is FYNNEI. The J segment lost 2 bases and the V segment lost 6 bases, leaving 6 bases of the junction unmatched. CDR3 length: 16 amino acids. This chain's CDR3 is CASSRLAGDITDTQYF. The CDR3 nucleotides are TGTGCCAGCAGCAGACTAGCGGGGGACATCACAGATACGCAGTATTTT.

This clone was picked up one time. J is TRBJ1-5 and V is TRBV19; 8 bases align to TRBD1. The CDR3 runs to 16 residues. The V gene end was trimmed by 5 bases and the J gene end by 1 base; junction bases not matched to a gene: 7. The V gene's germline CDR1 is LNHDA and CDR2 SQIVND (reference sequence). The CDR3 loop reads CASSWSQGASNQPQHF. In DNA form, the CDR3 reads TGTGCCAGTAGTTGGTCTCAGGGGGCGAGCAATCAGCCCCAGCATTTT. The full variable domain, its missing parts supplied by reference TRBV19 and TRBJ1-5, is DGGITQSPKYLFRKEGQNVTLSCEQNLNHDAMYWYRQDPGQGLRLIYYSQIVNDFQKGDIAEGYSVSREKKESFPLTVTSAQKNPTAFYLCASSWSQGASNQPQHFGDGTRLSIL.

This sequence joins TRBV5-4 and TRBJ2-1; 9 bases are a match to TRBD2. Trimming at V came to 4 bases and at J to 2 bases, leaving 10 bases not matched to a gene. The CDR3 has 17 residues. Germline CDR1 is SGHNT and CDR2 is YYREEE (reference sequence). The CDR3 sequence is CASSRRGAGGTYNEQFF. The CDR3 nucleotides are TGTGCCAGCAGCCGACGTGGGGCGGGAGGGACCTACAATGAGCAGTTCTTC.

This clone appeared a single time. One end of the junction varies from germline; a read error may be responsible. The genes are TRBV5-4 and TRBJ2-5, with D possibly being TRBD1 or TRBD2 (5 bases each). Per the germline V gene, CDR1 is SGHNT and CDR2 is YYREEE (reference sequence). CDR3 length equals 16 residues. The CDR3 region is CANSEGQRSYQETQYF. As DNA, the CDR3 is TGTGCCAACAGCGAGGGGCAGCGCTCTTACCAAGAGACCCAGTACTTC.

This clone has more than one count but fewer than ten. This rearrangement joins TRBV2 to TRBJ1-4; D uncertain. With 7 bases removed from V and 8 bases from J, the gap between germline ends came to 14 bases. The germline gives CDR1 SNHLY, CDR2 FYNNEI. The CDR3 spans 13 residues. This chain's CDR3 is CASKRAVGEKLFF. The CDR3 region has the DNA TGTGCCAGCAAGAGGGCGGTAGGGGAAAAACTGTTTTTT.

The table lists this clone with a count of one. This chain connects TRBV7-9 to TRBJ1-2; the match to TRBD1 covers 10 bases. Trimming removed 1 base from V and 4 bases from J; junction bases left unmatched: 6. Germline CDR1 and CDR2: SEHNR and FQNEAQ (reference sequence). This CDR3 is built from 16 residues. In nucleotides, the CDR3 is TGTGCCAGCAGCTTAGATGCTGGACAGGGGGTCTATGGCTACACCTTC. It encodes CASSLDAGQGVYGYTF.

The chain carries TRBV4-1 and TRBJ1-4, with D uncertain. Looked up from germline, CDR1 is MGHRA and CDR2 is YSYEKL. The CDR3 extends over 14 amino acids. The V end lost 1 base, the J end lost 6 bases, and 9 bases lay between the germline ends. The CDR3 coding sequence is TGCGCCAGCAGCCAAGTGGGGTATCATGAAAAACTGTTTTTT. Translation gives CASSQVGYHEKLFF.

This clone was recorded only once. The CDR3 sequence: CASSSDGLVQAEQYF. The CDR3 DNA reads TGTGCCAGCAGCTCCGACGGACTAGTTCAGGCCGAGCAGTACTTC. The rearrangement joins TRBV5-5 to TRBJ2-7, with 7 nucleotides matching TRBD2. Trimming took 3 bases from V and 6 from J; bases not matched to a gene: 12. The CDR3 runs to 15 residues. Germline V CDR1 and CDR2: SGHKS, YYEKEE (reference sequence).

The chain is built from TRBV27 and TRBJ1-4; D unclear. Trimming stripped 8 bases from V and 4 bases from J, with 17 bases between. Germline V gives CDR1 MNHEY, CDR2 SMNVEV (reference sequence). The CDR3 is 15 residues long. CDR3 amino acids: CASPPREVDNEKLFF. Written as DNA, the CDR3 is TGTGCCAGCCCCCCAAGGGAGGTAGATAATGAAAAACTGTTTTTT. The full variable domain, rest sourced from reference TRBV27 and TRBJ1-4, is EAQVTQNPRYLITVTGKKLTVTCSQNMNHEYMSWYRQDPGLGLRQIYYSMNVEVTDKGDVPEGYKVSRKEKRNFPLILESPSPNQTSLYFCASPPREVDNEKLFFGSGTQLSVL.

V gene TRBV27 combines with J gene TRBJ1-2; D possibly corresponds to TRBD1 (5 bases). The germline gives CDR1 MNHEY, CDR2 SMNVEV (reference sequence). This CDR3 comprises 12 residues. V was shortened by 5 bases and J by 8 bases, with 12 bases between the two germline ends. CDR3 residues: CASSPSSGGYTF. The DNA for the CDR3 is TGTGCCAGCAGTCCTAGTTCAGGGGGCTACACCTTC.

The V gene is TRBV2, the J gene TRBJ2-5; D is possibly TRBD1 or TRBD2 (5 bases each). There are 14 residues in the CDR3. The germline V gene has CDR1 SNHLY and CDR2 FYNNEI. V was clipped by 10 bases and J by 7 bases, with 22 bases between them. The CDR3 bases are TGTGCCACCTGGGGACGAACTAATGAGGGGACCCAGTACTTC. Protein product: CATWGRTNEGTQYF.

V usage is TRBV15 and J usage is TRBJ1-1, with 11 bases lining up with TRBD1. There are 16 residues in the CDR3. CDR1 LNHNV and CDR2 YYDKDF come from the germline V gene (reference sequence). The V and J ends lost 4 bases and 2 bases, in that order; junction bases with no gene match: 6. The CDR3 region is CATSIWTGGYNTEAFF. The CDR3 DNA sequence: TGTGCCACCAGCATTTGGACAGGGGGCTATAACACTGAAGCTTTCTTT. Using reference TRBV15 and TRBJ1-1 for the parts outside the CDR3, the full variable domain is DAMVIQNPRYQVTQFGKPVTLSCSQTLNHNVMYWYQQKSSQAPKLLFHYYDKDFNNEADTPDNFQSRRPNTSFCFLDIRSPGLGDTAMYLCATSIWTGGYNTEAFFGQGTRLTVV.

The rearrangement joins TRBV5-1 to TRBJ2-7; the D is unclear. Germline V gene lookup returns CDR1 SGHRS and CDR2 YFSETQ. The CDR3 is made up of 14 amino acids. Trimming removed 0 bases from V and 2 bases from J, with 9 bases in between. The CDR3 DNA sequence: TGCGCCAGCAGCTTGGCCCTTGGGCCCTACGAGCAGTACTTC. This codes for CASSLALGPYEQYF.